These 20 T cell receptor beta chains originate from one sample sequenced in a study of cytomegalovirus exposure and HLA in healthy donors. Clones were sequenced by immunoSEQ multiplex PCR, and TCRdb holds only the in-frame ones, with some missing. The table lists approximately 240,000 clones, 75% to 95% of them singletons, with around 1% in the top ten. Sequencing was performed on PBMCs. The receptor set was obtained from a woman aged 18-29 years in good health and CMV-seronegative.

This clone was seen just once. This chain connects TRBV19 to TRBJ2-1, with TRBD2 matching over 10 bases. CDR3 size: 15 residues. Per the germline V gene, CDR1 is LNHDA and CDR2 is SQIVND (reference sequence). Germline trimming cut 3 bases from V and 5 bases from J; bases unmatched to any gene: 4. The CDR3 sequence is CASSIGTSGDNEQFF. CDR3 nucleotides: TGTGCCAGTAGTATCGGCACTAGCGGGGACAATGAGCAGTTCTTC.

This chain joins TRBV5-1 and TRBJ1-4, with D maybe TRBD1 (5 bases). V shed 2 bases and J shed 4 bases, with 15 bases lying between them. The CDR3 consists of 16 residues. Per germline, CDR1 SGHRS and CDR2 YFSETQ. The CDR3 region has the DNA TGCGCCAGCAGCTTTGACAGACCGACAGATAATGAAAAACTGTTTTTT. Protein sequence: CASSFDRPTDNEKLFF.

The gene calls are TRBV29-1 and TRBJ1-1; the D gene is possibly TRBD1 (6 bases). There are 13 residues in the CDR3. CDR1 and CDR2 from the germline V gene are SQVTM and ANQGSEA. The V and J ends lost 4 bases and 7 bases respectively, with 16 bases between them. The CDR3 sequence is CSVVHREGIEAFF. The CDR3 DNA reads as TGCAGCGTTGTACACAGGGAGGGGATTGAAGCTTTCTTT.

V gene TRBV27 combines with J gene TRBJ1-2, with a possible D match to TRBD1 (5 bases). CDR3 length: 16 amino acids. Germline V gene lookup returns CDR1 MNHEY and CDR2 SMNVEV (reference sequence). V lost 2 bases and J 3 bases, leaving 16 bases between the germline ends. CDR3 coding DNA: TGTGCCAGCAGTTTAAGGGTCGGTGCGGGGGACTATGGCTACACCTTC. This codes for CASSLRVGAGDYGYTF.

This clone was seen a handful of times. The chain is built from TRBV30 and TRBJ1-1; 7 bases are shared with TRBD1. This CDR3 spans 14 amino acids. Trimming cost V 3 bases and J 4 bases; bases outside gene matches: 8. Germline-derived CDR1 and CDR2 are GTSNPN and SVGIG (reference sequence). The CDR3 DNA reads TGTGCCTGGAGAGAAGCGACAGGGAGCACTGAAGCTTTCTTT. Protein: CAWREATGSTEAFF.

V usage is TRBV7-6 and J usage is TRBJ1-1, with a possible D match to TRBD1 (5 bases). With 5 bases removed from V and 0 bases from J, the gap between germline ends came to 10 bases. This CDR3 comprises 14 residues. In germline, CDR1 is SGHVS, CDR2 FNYEAQ. CDR3 DNA: TGTGCCAGCAGCCCGGACAATTTGAACACTGAAGCTTTCTTT. Its translation: CASSPDNLNTEAFF.

The rearrangement links TRBV29-1 to TRBJ2-2; maybe TRBD2 (7 bases). CDR3 length: 14 amino acids. Germline V CDR1 and CDR2: SQVTM, ANQGSEA. With 3 bases removed from V and 4 bases from J, the gap between germline ends came to 12 bases. The CDR3 sequence is CSVDSGGGTGELFF. The CDR3 coding sequence is TGCAGCGTTGACTCGGGGGGCGGCACCGGGGAGCTGTTTTTT.

Written as DNA, the CDR3 is TGCGCCAGCAGCAAGGGACTAGCGGGAGGGGTTTACAATGAGCAGTTCTTC. Its translation: CASSKGLAGGVYNEQFF. J is TRBJ2-1 and V is TRBV5-1; 16 positions match TRBD2. V shed 4 bases, J shed 4 bases, and the junction held 5 bases outside the gene matches. CDR1 is SGHRS, CDR2 YFSETQ, per germline. CDR3 length: 17 amino acids.

V gene TRBV9 combines with J gene TRBJ1-2; TRBD1 aligns across 7 bases. Germline CDR1 SGDLS, CDR2 YYNGEE. The CDR3 extends over 15 amino acids. With V trimmed by 0 bases and J by 1 base, 3 bases remained unmatched. The chain's CDR3 is CASSVGQGRNYGYTF. The CDR3 nucleotides are TGTGCCAGCAGCGTAGGACAGGGCCGTAACTATGGCTACACCTTC. The whole variable domain, remainder taken from reference TRBV9 and TRBJ1-2, is DSGVTQTPKHLITATGQRVTLRCSPRSGDLSVYWYQQSLDQGLQFLIQYYNGEERAKGNILERFSAQQFPDLHSELNLSSLELGDSALYFCASSVGQGRNYGYTFGSGTRLTVV.

In this sample, this clone turned up once. The chain uses TRBV19 and TRBJ1-2; a possible D gene is TRBD1 (6 bases). This CDR3 has 15 residues. V was clipped by 4 bases and J by 0 bases, with 12 bases between them. Per the germline V gene, CDR1 is LNHDA and CDR2 is SQIVND (reference sequence). The CDR3 spells CASSTPDRANYGYTF. DNA of the CDR3: TGTGCCAGTAGTACCCCGGACAGAGCTAACTATGGCTACACCTTC.

The chain uses TRBV19 and TRBJ1-5, with D possibly matching TRBD1 (5 bases). This CDR3 spans 13 amino acids. Germline-derived CDR1 and CDR2 are LNHDA and SQIVND (reference sequence). Trimming pared 10 bases from V and 5 bases from J, leaving 15 bases between. The CDR3: CAIGQGIDQPQHF. The DNA for the CDR3 is TGTGCCATCGGACAAGGAATAGATCAGCCCCAGCATTTT.

V usage is TRBV2 and J usage is TRBJ2-5; a possible D gene is TRBD1 (5 bases). This CDR3 is built from 16 residues. V gave up 6 bases and J gave up 0 bases, with 17 bases separating them. CDR1 is SNHLY and CDR2 is FYNNEI in the germline V gene. CDR3 nucleotide sequence: TGTGCCAGCAGACCTTCAGGGTCACTGTACCAAGAGACCCAGTACTTC. This encodes CASRPSGSLYQETQYF.

This chain's CDR3 is CASSRARLTEAFF. The CDR3 nucleotides are TGTGCCAGCAGCAGGGCTAGGCTCACTGAAGCTTTCTTT. The V and J genes are TRBV6-5 and TRBJ1-1; D is perhaps TRBD1 (5 bases). Trimming shortened V by 6 bases and J by 4 bases, and 12 bases separated the two germline ends. The CDR3 runs 13 residues. CDR1 and CDR2 (germline): MNHEY, SVGAGI.

The chain combines TRBV29-1 with TRBJ1-1; D is perhaps TRBD1 (6 bases). The CDR3 loop spans 15 amino acids. CDR1 SQVTM and CDR2 ANQGSEA come from the germline V gene. Trimming removed 7 bases at V and 5 bases at J, with 23 bases between. The CDR3 here is CSALTPGHSFTEAFF. The CDR3 nucleotides read TGCAGCGCCCTTACCCCGGGACACTCATTTACTGAAGCTTTCTTT.

Only one count was recorded for this clone. This chain uses TRBV20-1 with TRBJ2-5; TRBD1 might be the D (5 bases). The CDR3 runs to 11 residues. The V end lost 6 bases, the J end lost 10 bases, and 15 bases lay between the germline ends. Per germline, CDR1 DFQATT and CDR2 SNEGSKA (reference sequence). In DNA, the CDR3 is TGCAGTGCCGAGGACATACCGGGCCAGTACTTC. Residues: CSAEDIPGQYF.

This chain uses TRBV13 with TRBJ2-7, with TRBD1 identical over 7 bases. This CDR3 is 15 amino acids long. The trim removed 3 bases at V and 3 bases at J, leaving 8 bases unmatched. Germline CDR1 PRHDT, CDR2 FYEKMQ (reference sequence). The CDR3: CASSFLGTEIYEQYF. CDR3 nucleotide sequence: TGTGCCAGCAGCTTTCTCGGGACAGAGATCTACGAGCAGTACTTC.

The V gene is TRBV7-9, the J gene TRBJ2-1; unclear D gene. This CDR3 is built from 14 residues. Germline CDR1 reads SEHNR; CDR2 reads FQNEAQ (reference sequence). Trimming took 5 bases from V and 3 from J, leaving 11 bases between them. In DNA form, the CDR3 reads TGTGCCAGCAGCCCCCTTAGTAGCTACAATGAGCAGTTCTTC. It yields the protein CASSPLSSYNEQFF.

The rearrangement uses TRBV5-1 and TRBJ1-2, with 9 bases fitting TRBD1. Germline-derived CDR1 and CDR2 are SGHRS and YFSETQ. J lost 4 bases, V lost 3 bases, and 7 bases had no gene match. The CDR3 has 15 residues. The CDR3 sequence: CASSSGQGDLYGYTF. CDR3 nucleotides: TGCGCCAGCAGCTCGGGACAGGGAGACCTCTATGGCTACACCTTC.

The chain employs TRBV2 and TRBJ2-7; 8 nucleotides match TRBD2. Per the germline V gene, CDR1 is SNHLY and CDR2 is FYNNEI. V gave up 8 bases and J gave up 3 bases; unmatched junction bases: 3. The CDR3 is made up of 12 amino acids. CDR3 nucleotides: TGTGCCAGCCACCGGGGGGGCTACGAGCAGTACTTC. It encodes CASHRGGYEQYF.

The chain links TRBV27 to TRBJ2-7, with 8 bases fitting TRBD2. The length of the CDR3 is 15 residues. The germline CDR1 and CDR2 sequences are MNHEY and SMNVEV (reference sequence). Trimming cost V 4 bases and J 3 bases; bases outside gene matches: 8. The CDR3 DNA sequence: TGTGCCAGCAGTTCATTGGCGCTAGCGGGCTACGAGCAGTACTTC. Its protein is CASSSLALAGYEQYF.